The rows below give T cell receptor beta chains drawn from one sample of a study of T cell responses to AZD1222 COVID-19 vaccine. The method was immunoSEQ multiplex PCR; TCRdb's version includes in-frame clones alone and lacks a portion of them. The sample has about 120,000 clones, approximately 93% seen once. Material: peripheral blood, obtained on day 0 of AZD1222 vaccination. These receptor sequences come from an adult in good health. CDR3s include the opening cysteine and the closing phenylalanine or tryptophan. The D gene is left open where the match is weak. Clone size is not always given. Where it is, it says once, few, many or a class for expanded clones.

d_gene	abundance	v_gene	j_gene	CDR3nt	CDR3aa
TRBD1	NA	TRBV27	TRBJ2-1	TGTGCCAGCAGTTTATCCTGGCAGGGGGTCAACATGGGGCAGTTCTTC	CASSLSWQGVNMGQFF
NA	NA	TRBV6-5	TRBJ1-1	TGTGCCAGCAGTTACTCCATCCCTGGCACTGAAGCTTTCTTT	CASSYSIPGTEAFF
NA	NA	TRBV29-1	TRBJ2-5	TGCAGCGGGAGGGGCCAGGGAGGAGAGACCCAGTACTTC	CSGRGQGGETQYF
NA	NA	TRBV7-9	TRBJ2-7	TGTGCCAGCAGCTTAGCGCTTGGCTCCCAGTTGGGCGAGCAGTACTTC	CASSLALGSQLGEQYF
TRBD1	NA	TRBV5-8	TRBJ1-5	TGTGCCAGCAGCCATCGTAGGGGACAGCGCGATCAGCCCCAGCATTTT	CASSHRRGQRDQPQHF
NA	NA	TRBV5-4	TRBJ1-3	TGTGCCAGCAGCTTGGCAGCTGGAAACACCATATATTTT	CASSLAAGNTIYF
NA	once	TRBV14	TRBJ2-1	TGTGCCAGCAGCCAAGCGTGGCAGAGTTACAATGAGCAGTTCTTC	CASSQAWQSYNEQFF
TRBD2	NA	TRBV24-1	TRBJ2-2	TGTGCCACCAGCGCCAGCGGGAGGAGTGGGAACCGGGTCGGGGAGCTGTTTTTT	CATSASGRSGNRVGELFF
NA	NA	TRBV10-3	TRBJ1-6	TGTGCCATCAGTGAGTCAGGGTATTCACCCCTCCACTTT	CAISESGYSPLHF
TRBD2	NA	TRBV27	TRBJ2-7	TGTGCCAGCAGTTTATCGACGTCGGGGGGCGAGCAGTACTTC	CASSLSTSGGEQYF
NA	NA	TRBV3-1/TRBV3-2	TRBJ2-3	TGTGCCAGCAGCCAAGACGCCTCAACAGATACGCAGTATTTT	CASSQDASTDTQYF
TRBD2	NA	TRBV28	TRBJ2-1	TGTGCCAGCAGCGGATACGGACTAGCGGGGCACAATGAGCAGTTCTTC	CASSGYGLAGHNEQFF
NA	few	TRBV7-8	TRBJ2-5	TGTGCCAGCAGCTTAAGGACAGGAGGGTTAGCGGGAGAGACCCAGTACTTC	CASSLRTGGLAGETQYF
TRBD2	NA	TRBV28	TRBJ2-1	TGTGCCAGCAGAGCGGCGGGAGGGCCGATTGAGCAGTTCTTC	CASRAAGGPIEQFF
TRBD2	NA	TRBV7-8	TRBJ2-7	TGTGCCAGCAGCTTAGCTTCGGCTAGCGGTACGAACACGGAGCAGTACTTC	CASSLASASGTNTEQYF
TRBD1	NA	TRBV5-5	TRBJ2-7	TGTGCCAGCAGTGGAGGGACAGGGGCCTACGAGCAGTACTTC	CASSGGTGAYEQYF
TRBD2	NA	TRBV5-1	TRBJ2-5	TGCGCCAGCAGCTTGGACGGGAGGGTACTGCGTTTCCAAGAGACCCAGTACTTC	CASSLDGRVLRFQETQYF
TRBD1	NA	TRBV25-1	TRBJ2-1	TGTGCCAGCAGTTCTTGGACAGGGGTTTCATTCAATGAGCAGTTCTTC	CASSSWTGVSFNEQFF
NA	NA	TRBV9	TRBJ1-1	TGTGCCAGCAGCGTAGACGGGTCCAACACTGAAGCTTTCTTT	CASSVDGSNTEAFF
NA	once	TRBV20-1	TRBJ1-2	TGCAGTGCTTTTAGCGGGAGGGGCTACACCTTC	CSAFSGRGYTF
NA	NA	TRBV11-2	TRBJ2-2	TGTGCCAGCAGCTCCGTTCGCGGGAACACCGGGGAGCTGTTTTTT	CASSSVRGNTGELFF
NA	NA	TRBV12-3/TRBV12-4	TRBJ1-5	TGTGCCAGCAGTAGCCCGGGGAATCAGCCCCAGCATTTT	CASSSPGNQPQHF
NA	once	TRBV3-1/TRBV3-2	TRBJ2-1	TGTGCCAGCAGCCTTGACGGGTGGAGCTCCTACAATGAGCAGTTCTTC	CASSLDGWSSYNEQFF
TRBD1	NA	TRBV7-9	TRBJ1-2	TGTGCCAGCAGCACCTGGACAGGGAACCACTATGGCTACACCTTC	CASSTWTGNHYGYTF
NA	NA	TRBV19	TRBJ2-5	TGTGCCAGTAGTAACCTTTACGGGGGACCCGAGACCCAGTACTTC	CASSNLYGGPETQYF
NA	NA	TRBV4-1	TRBJ2-3	TGCGCCAGCAGCCAGATACAGGGATGGGGCACAGCAGATACGCAGTATTTT	CASSQIQGWGTADTQYF
NA	NA	TRBV19	TRBJ1-2	TGTGCCAGTAGTATAGAAGGGAACTATGGCTACACCTTC	CASSIEGNYGYTF
NA	NA	TRBV19	TRBJ2-3	TGTGCCAGTAGCGACAGGGATACGCAGTATTTT	CASSDRDTQYF
TRBD2	NA	TRBV7-9	TRBJ2-1	TGTGCCAGCATCCCTAGGGACTATACTAATGAGCAGTTCTTC	CASIPRDYTNEQFF
NA	NA	TRBV12-3/TRBV12-4	TRBJ2-3	TGTGCCAGCAGCCCTAGTAATACAGATACGCAGTATTTT	CASSPSNTDTQYF
NA	NA	TRBV19	TRBJ1-2	TGTGCCAGTAGTATTCCCGGGGGGTCAGCTAACTATGGCTACACCTTC	CASSIPGGSANYGYTF
TRBD2	NA	TRBV4-1	TRBJ2-1	TGCGCCAGCAGCCGACGTAGCGGGGTTTCCTACAATGAGCAGTTCTTC	CASSRRSGVSYNEQFF
TRBD2	NA	TRBV30	TRBJ2-5	TGTGCCTGGTCGGGACTAGCTTATGAGACCCAGTACTTC	CAWSGLAYETQYF
NA	once	TRBV11-2	TRBJ2-1	TGTGCCAGCAGCTTAGATCGGACGCATCAGTTCTTC	CASSLDRTHQFF
NA	NA	TRBV5-1	TRBJ2-3	TGCGCCAGCAGCCCCGACAGGAGGCTCACAGATACGCAGTATTTT	CASSPDRRLTDTQYF
NA	NA	TRBV18	TRBJ2-7	TGTGCCAGCTCACCCTTCATAAGGGGGGTCAACGAGCAGTACTTC	CASSPFIRGVNEQYF
TRBD1	NA	TRBV19	TRBJ2-3	TGTGCCAGTAGTATCGGGACAGGGAGGGTCACAGATACGCAGTATTTT	CASSIGTGRVTDTQYF
NA	NA	TRBV10-3	TRBJ1-5	TGTGCCATCAGTGAGGGGGGAGAGGCCCAGCATTTT	CAISEGGEAQHF
NA	NA	TRBV13	TRBJ2-5	TGTGCCAGCAGCACTAGTGAGACCCAGTACTTC	CASSTSETQYF
TRBD2	NA	TRBV7-9	TRBJ2-1	TGTGCCAGCAGCTTGTCCCCCCTGCTAGCGGGAGGAGTGAATGAGCAGTTCTTC	CASSLSPLLAGGVNEQFF
NA	NA	TRBV4-2	TRBJ1-3	TGTGCCAGCAGCCAAGGGGTAAGCTCTGGAAACACCATATATTTT	CASSQGVSSGNTIYF